The 10 T cell receptor beta chains given below trace back to one sample, sequenced in a study of OX40 agonist ivuxolimab in advanced cancers. Profiled with immunoSEQ multiplex PCR; TCRdb holds only in-frame clones, not every one. The table has some 86,000 clones, about 90% seen once; the top ten hold around 6.9%. The sequencing here drew on CD4+ or CD8+ T cells sorted from blood, taken in a trial of the OX40 agonist ivuxolimab. These receptors all stem from an adult with an advanced solid tumor such as melanoma, head and neck, liver or kidney cancer.

Only one count was recorded for this clone. In DNA, the CDR3 is TGTGCCAGCAAGAGCGGGAGTGGGGATGAGCAGTTCTTC. Protein: CASKSGSGDEQFF. This sequence joins TRBV28 and TRBJ2-1, with 8 bases matching TRBD2. CDR3 length: 13 residues. CDR1 and CDR2 (germline): MDHEN, SYDVKM. V lost 7 bases, J lost 8 bases, and 7 bases stayed unmatched.

The chain employs TRBV5-1 and TRBJ2-7, with D maybe TRBD2 (6 bases). Trimming stripped 4 bases from V and 0 bases from J, with 11 bases between. This CDR3 contains 14 residues. Germline assignment: CDR1 SGHRS and CDR2 YFSETQ. In DNA form, the CDR3 reads TGCGCCAGCAGCCGGGACTCCCTCTCCTACGAGCAGTACTTC. This translates into CASSRDSLSYEQYF.

CDR3 DNA: TGTGCCAGCAGCTTATGGCTGACTAGCGGGACGATCTACAATGAGCAGTTCTTC. The encoded protein is CASSLWLTSGTIYNEQFF. The J gene is TRBJ2-1, the V gene TRBV11-2; 11 positions match TRBD2. The CDR3 has 18 residues. Germline CDR1 and CDR2: SGHAT and FQNNGV. The V and J ends lost 2 bases and 3 bases, in that order; junction bases with no gene match: 9.

This sequence joins TRBV2 and TRBJ1-1, with D hard to call. The CDR3 covers 12 residues. The germline V gene has CDR1 SNHLY and CDR2 FYNNEI. V was shortened by 4 bases and J by 0 bases, with 3 bases between the two germline ends. CDR3 protein: CASSVLNTEAFF. CDR3 nucleotide sequence: TGTGCCAGCAGTGTATTGAACACTGAAGCTTTCTTT. Combining the CDR3 with reference TRBV2 and TRBJ1-1 gives the whole variable domain EPEVTQTPSHQVTQMGQEVILRCVPISNHLYFYWYRQILGQKVEFLVSFYNNEISEKSEIFDDQFSVERPDGSNFTLKIRSTKLEDSAMYFCASSVLNTEAFFGQGTRLTVV.

The V call is TRBV5-1, the J call TRBJ1-4; the match to TRBD1 covers 8 bases. From germline, CDR1 is SGHRS and CDR2 YFSETQ. V gave up 3 bases and J gave up 8 bases; unmatched junction bases: 6. CDR3 length equals 14 residues. The CDR3: CASSSDRVREKLFF. CDR3 DNA sequence: TGCGCCAGCAGCTCGGACAGGGTTCGGGAAAAACTGTTTTTT.

V usage is TRBV19 and J usage is TRBJ1-5, with 9 bases matching TRBD1. The CDR3 length is 16 residues. V gave up 6 bases and J gave up 3 bases; unmatched junction bases: 9. Germline CDR1 LNHDA, CDR2 SQIVND (reference sequence). CDR3 protein: CASRTTGTGNNQPQHF. In DNA, the CDR3 is TGTGCCAGTAGGACAACCGGGACAGGGAACAATCAGCCCCAGCATTTT.

The chain recombines TRBV6-1 with TRBJ2-3, with D uncertain. The CDR3 runs to 15 residues. Germline V gene lookup returns CDR1 MNHNS and CDR2 SASEGT. V dropped 4 bases and J dropped 0 bases, with 11 bases sitting between them. CDR3 sequence (DNA): TGTGCCAGCAGTGGTTGGCGTACTAGCACAGATACGCAGTATTTT. Translation gives CASSGWRTSTDTQYF.

This chain uses TRBV18 with TRBJ2-1, with 11 bases matching TRBD2. The CDR3 runs 16 residues. Germline trimming cut 0 bases from V and 7 bases from J; bases unmatched to any gene: 5. Germline CDR1 KGHSH, CDR2 LQKENI. The CDR3 region is CASSPPLAGGVNEQFF. The CDR3 bases are TGTGCCAGCTCACCACCCCTAGCGGGAGGCGTGAATGAGCAGTTCTTC.

This clone was recorded only once. The chain recombines TRBV28 with TRBJ2-3; no definite D call. Trimming took 6 bases from V and 0 from J, leaving 13 bases between them. The germline CDR1 and CDR2 sequences are MDHEN and SYDVKM. CDR3 size: 15 residues. The CDR3 loop is CASSSYGPSTDTQYF. The DNA for the CDR3 is TGTGCCAGCAGCTCCTACGGGCCTAGCACAGATACGCAGTATTTT.

This chain connects TRBV7-2 to TRBJ2-1; perhaps TRBD2 as D (5 bases). V lost 5 bases to trimming and J lost 12 bases, with 11 bases between them. Germline assignment: CDR1 SGHTA and CDR2 FQGNSA. The CDR3 contains 11 residues. The chain's CDR3 is CASSELVGQFF. CDR3 bases: TGTGCCAGCAGCGAACTAGTTGGGCAGTTCTTC.